Detailed here is one T cell receptor (beta chain). This clonotype was picked up many times. This clone's antigen is unknown. No much larger clone exists at a distance of one base, and base qualities are not known. Stable Graves' hyperthyroidism was defined as the absence of progression to ophthalmopathy over 18 months of follow-up. Hyperthyroidism patients were newly diagnosed, with disease duration under 2 months, and aged 18 to 65 years. Patients with uncontrolled infections, other autoimmune diseases, pregnancy or lactation were excluded. Diagnoses were established on the basis of clinical symptoms, serum thyroxine and TRAb, thyroid ultrasound, and orbital computed tomography. PBMCs were separated from around 9.1 ml of fresh peripheral blood using Ficoll-Paque density gradient centrifugation. Total RNA was extracted using Trizol reagent, and RNA quality was assessed on an Agilent 2100 Bioanalyzer.

This entry belongs to a study of T cells in Graves' hyperthyroidism and ophthalmopathy (dated by TCRdb to between 2018 and 2020). About the full investigation: Peripheral blood samples were taken at the time of initial diagnosis, prior to any treatment. To identify distinguishing TCR V-J signatures, a discovery cohort of around 100 patients was used, comprising 43 with Graves' ophthalmopathy and 57 with stable Graves' hyperthyroidism. After blood sampling, hyperthyroidism patients were treated with methimazole at a starting dose of 30 mg daily, and ophthalmopathy patients were treated with high-dose intravenous methylprednisolone. According to the paper, TCR Vbeta CDR3 sequencing was carried out on about 140 peripheral blood samples, which came from around 43 ophthalmopathy, 75 to 80 hyperthyroidism and approximately 17 progressor patients. For training and testing, the 100 or so patients in the discovery cohort were randomly divided in a 7:3 ratio. In about 6 Graves' hyperthyroidism patients, the study also compared T-cell repertoires from thyroid tissue with T-cell repertoires from blood. An independent validation cohort of fewer than 20 hyperthyroidism patients and some 15 patients who later progressed to ophthalmopathy tested prospective prediction of ophthalmopathy.

What the authors observed across the whole study: Sample size was not statistically predetermined, and blinding of investigators to group allocation was not performed. Blood samples also contained most of the expanded thyroid clonotypes (frequency above 0.001), which suggests that blood repertoires may reflect thyroid immune responses. In validation, the model predicted progression to ophthalmopathy a median of about 6.8 months before onset, with approximately 71% sensitivity and around 76% specificity. In cross-validation, a model built on a 13 V-J signature told ophthalmopathy apart from stable hyperthyroidism with approximately 91% sensitivity and about 81% specificity, and in testing the same model reached 80%/75%.

The junction shows trimming of 4 bases on V and 2 bases on J, plus 12 bases between the germline ends. As encoded in the germline V gene, CDR1 is SQVTM while CDR2 is ANQGSEA. The CDR3 contains 14 residues, cysteine and phenylalanine counted. Left in the record is the CDR3 DNA by itself, 42 bases read in frame from the first base. The TCR beta CDR3 regions were amplified from the RNA transcripts. For the first round of RT-PCR on the TCR CDR3, the HTBI primer set was used together with the Qiagen OneStep RT-PCR kit. The libraries were constructed in a second round of multiplex PCR and then size-selected and purified. Sequencing of the libraries was done on an Illumina HiSeq2000 using paired-end 100 bp reads. The authors' analysis ran thus. SOAPnuke was used to process the raw data, removing reads that contained adapters or uncalled bases, had a mean Phred below 15, or lacked an exact match to the constant primer or identifier. High-quality paired reads were merged using COPE v1.2.5, and each unique nucleotide sequence was defined as a clonotype. Clonotypes were aligned to IMGT TRBV, TRBD and TRBJ reference segments using MiTCR v1.1. Analysis was restricted to V-J combinations with a frequency above 0.0001, which covered about 99% of repertoires. The TCS score was defined as F50 (clonal expansion) divided by E x V (chaos), with BLOSUM62-based TCRdist calculated between CDR3 peptides within each V-J. Welch's t-statistics and random forest reduced fewer than 550 V-J features to 13, which were used in a naive Bayes classifier (R e1071). The Morisita-Horn index was used to measure how similar the thyroid and blood repertoires were. TCRdb reanalyzed the raw reads on its own, using fastp at Q25 for trimming and MiXCR for clone calling, and kept in-frame beta chains. Rows with a matching CDR3 protein are joined into one entry that keeps the most common DNA and genes. These V and J calls originate from TCRdb's pipeline instead of the authors' own analysis. This sample comprises hundreds of thousands of distinct CDR3 sequences, 30% to 40% of them detected only once. The ten largest clones represent 31% of the sample.

The chain was built from TRBV29-1 and TRBJ1-5; TRBD1 is a possible D gene, resting on 6 matching bases. This TCR derives from a woman in her thirties or forties with Graves' hyperthyroidism. Sequences were obtained from blood. The DNA sequence is given as TGCAGCGTTGGTTGGGCAGGGGGCAATCAGCCCCAGCATTTT. This translates into CSVGWAGGNQPQHF.